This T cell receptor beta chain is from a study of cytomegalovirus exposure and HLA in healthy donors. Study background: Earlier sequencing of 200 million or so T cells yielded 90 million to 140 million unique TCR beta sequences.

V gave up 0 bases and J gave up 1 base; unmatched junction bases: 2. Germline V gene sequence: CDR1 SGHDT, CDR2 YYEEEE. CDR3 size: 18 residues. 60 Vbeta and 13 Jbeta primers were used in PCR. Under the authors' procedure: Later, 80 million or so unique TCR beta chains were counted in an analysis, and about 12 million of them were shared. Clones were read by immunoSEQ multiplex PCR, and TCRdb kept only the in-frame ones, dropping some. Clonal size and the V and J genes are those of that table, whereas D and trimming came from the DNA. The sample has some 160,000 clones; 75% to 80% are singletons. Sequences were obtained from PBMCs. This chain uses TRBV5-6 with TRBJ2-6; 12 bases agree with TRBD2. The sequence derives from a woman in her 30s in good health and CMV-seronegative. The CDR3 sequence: CASSLVGLAGSGANVLTF. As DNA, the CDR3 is TGTGCCAGCAGCTTGGTGGGACTAGCGGGTTCTGGGGCCAACGTCCTGACTTTC.